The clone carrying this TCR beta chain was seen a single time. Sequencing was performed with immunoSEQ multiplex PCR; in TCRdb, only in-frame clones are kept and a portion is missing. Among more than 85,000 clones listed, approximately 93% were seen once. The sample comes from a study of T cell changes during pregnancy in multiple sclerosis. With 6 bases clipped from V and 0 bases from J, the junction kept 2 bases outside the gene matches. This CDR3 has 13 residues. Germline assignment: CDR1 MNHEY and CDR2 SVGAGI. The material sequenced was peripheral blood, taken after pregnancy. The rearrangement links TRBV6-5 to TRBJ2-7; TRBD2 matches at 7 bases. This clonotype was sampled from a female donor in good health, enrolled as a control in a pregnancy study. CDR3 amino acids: CASRGDYSYEQYF. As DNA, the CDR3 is TGTGCCAGCAGGGGGGACTACTCCTACGAGCAGTACTTC.